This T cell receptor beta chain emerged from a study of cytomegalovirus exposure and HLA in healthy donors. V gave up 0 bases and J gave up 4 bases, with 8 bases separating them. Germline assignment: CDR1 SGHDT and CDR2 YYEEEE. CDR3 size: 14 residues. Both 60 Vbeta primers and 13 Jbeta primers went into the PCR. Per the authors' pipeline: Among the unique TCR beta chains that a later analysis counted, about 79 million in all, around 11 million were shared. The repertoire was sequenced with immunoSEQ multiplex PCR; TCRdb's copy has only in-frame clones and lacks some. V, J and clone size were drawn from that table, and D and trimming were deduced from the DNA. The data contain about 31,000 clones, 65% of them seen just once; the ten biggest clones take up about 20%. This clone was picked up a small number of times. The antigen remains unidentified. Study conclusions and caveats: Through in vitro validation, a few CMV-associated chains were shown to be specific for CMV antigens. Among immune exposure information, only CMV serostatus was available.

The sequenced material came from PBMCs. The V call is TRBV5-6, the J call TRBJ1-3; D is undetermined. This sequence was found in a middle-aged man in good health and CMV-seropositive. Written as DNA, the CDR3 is TGTGCCAGCAGCTTGGGAGGGTACGGAAACACCATATATTTT. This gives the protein CASSLGGYGNTIYF.